The 27 T cell receptor beta chains in this list originate from one sample, sequenced in a study of T cell repertoires in cytomegalovirus infection. TCRdb analysed the reads with MiXCR anew, one entry per CDR3 protein. Of approximately 190,000 distinct CDR3 sequences in the sample, 8% to 10% were seen once. The material sequenced was PBMCs. The receptors stem from a human donor in good health (CMV status not recorded). Some clones in this sample may be carry-over from other donors' samples.

The chain couples TRBV14 to TRBJ2-5; no reliable D call. V shed 0 bases and J shed 10 bases, with 9 bases lying between them. CDR1 and CDR2 (germline): SGHDN, FVKESK. The CDR3 length is 12 residues. This CDR3 reads CASSQDYSYQYF. CDR3 sequence (DNA): TGTGCCAGCAGCCAAGATTACAGCTACCAGTACTTC.

This clonotype was recorded at least ten times. This chain links TRBV20-1 with TRBJ2-1, with D uncertain. Per the germline V gene, CDR1 is DFQATT and CDR2 is SNEGSKA (reference sequence). Trimming pared 3 bases from V and 7 bases from J, leaving 4 bases between. The CDR3 runs to 10 residues. DNA for the CDR3: TGCAGTGCTAGCCGGAATGAGCAGTTCTTC. The encoded protein is CSASRNEQFF.

This clonotype was seen a few times. This chain uses TRBV5-1 with TRBJ2-7, with D possibly called TRBD1 or TRBD2 (5 bases each). V lost 4 bases to trimming and J lost 2 bases, with 10 bases between them. Germline CDR1 SGHRS, CDR2 YFSETQ. The CDR3 loop spans 13 amino acids. CDR3 bases: TGCGCCAGCAGCAGGGACCCCACCTACGAGCAGTACTTC. As protein: CASSRDPTYEQYF.

This clonotype was detected only a few times. The chain combines TRBV7-2 with TRBJ2-1; 9 nucleotides agree with TRBD2. Looked up from germline, CDR1 is SGHTA and CDR2 is FQGNSA. The CDR3 is 16 residues long. The J segment lost 8 bases and the V segment lost 4 bases, leaving 12 bases of the junction unmatched. Here the CDR3 reads CASSYRDSGSLYEQFF. CDR3 DNA: TGTGCCAGCAGCTACCGGGATAGCGGGAGTCTCTATGAGCAGTTCTTC.

This clonotype was detected many times. V gene TRBV5-1 combines with J gene TRBJ2-3, with D unclear. Trimming stripped 0 bases from V and 6 bases from J, with 14 bases between. The CDR3 runs to 15 residues. Germline CDR1 reads SGHRS; CDR2 reads YFSETQ. The CDR3 DNA follows: TGCGCCAGCAGCTTGGAAGGTAGAGACATGGATACGCAGTATTTT. Amino acids: CASSLEGRDMDTQYF.

In its sample, this clonotype was seen many times. The chain has TRBV28 and TRBJ2-7; a weak D match, TRBD1 (6 bases). Germline CDR1 MDHEN, CDR2 SYDVKM. The V and J ends lost 8 bases and 3 bases respectively, with 20 bases between them. The CDR3 has 15 residues. CDR3 sequence reads: CASRYDRFPGYEQYF. DNA for the CDR3: TGTGCCAGCCGTTATGACAGGTTTCCGGGCTACGAGCAGTACTTC.

There are many counts of this clonotype. The chain is built from TRBV6-2 or TRBV6-3 and TRBJ1-4; no firm D call. The V end lost 6 bases, the J end lost 8 bases, and 10 bases lay between the germline ends. CDR1 is MNHEY and CDR2 is SVGEGT in the germline V gene. This CDR3 is built from 12 residues. The CDR3 sequence is CASSVYGEKLFF. DNA for the CDR3: TGTGCCAGCAGCGTATACGGGGAAAAACTGTTTTTT.

J is TRBJ1-1 and V is TRBV28, with TRBD1 as a possible D gene (6 bases). With 7 bases removed from V and 0 bases from J, the gap between germline ends came to 15 bases. CDR3 size: 15 residues. CDR1 and CDR2 from the germline V gene are MDHEN and SYDVKM. This CDR3 is CASIYETGLNTEAFF. The CDR3 DNA reads TGTGCCAGCATTTACGAGACAGGTTTGAACACTGAAGCTTTCTTT.

The V call is TRBV24-1, the J call TRBJ2-6; TRBD1 aligns across 9 bases. Per the germline V gene, CDR1 is KGHDR and CDR2 is SFDVKD. The J segment lost 3 bases and the V segment lost 1 base, leaving 12 bases of the junction unmatched. The CDR3 has 20 residues. CDR3 sequence reads: CATSDLPRDRALGGANVLTF. The CDR3 DNA sequence: TGTGCCACCAGTGATTTACCCCGGGACAGGGCTCTCGGTGGGGCCAACGTCCTGACTTTC.

In this sample, this clonotype turned up many times. The rearrangement uses TRBV6-6 and TRBJ2-7; 13 nucleotides line up with TRBD2. In germline, CDR1 is MNHNY, CDR2 SVGAGI (reference sequence). V lost 2 bases and J lost 6; bases outside the gene matches: 7. This CDR3 is built from 16 residues. CDR3 nucleotide sequence: TGTGCCAGCAGTTACGGTAGGACTAGCGGGAGAGGCGAGCAGTACTTC. This translates into CASSYGRTSGRGEQYF.

As concerns this clonotype: Since a much larger clone is just one base distant, this may be a read error. The chain recombines TRBV7-2 with TRBJ1-5, with D uncertain. Trimming pared 2 bases from V and 0 bases from J, leaving 11 bases between. There are 16 residues in the CDR3. Germline values: CDR1 SGHTA, CDR2 FQGNSA. CDR3 coding DNA: TGTGCCAGCAGCTTATCCCCCCAACCTAGCAATCAGCCCCAGCATTTT. Translation: CASSLSPQPSNQPQHF.

The rearrangement uses TRBV2 and TRBJ2-5, with D uncertain. Trimming removed 4 bases from V and 10 bases from J, with 16 bases in between. Germline V gives CDR1 SNHLY, CDR2 FYNNEI. The CDR3 runs 13 residues. CDR3: CASSGSGVGDQYF. The CDR3 DNA sequence: TGTGCCAGCAGTGGTTCAGGAGTAGGAGACCAGTACTTC.

The chain carries TRBV27 and TRBJ2-3; 9 nucleotides agree with TRBD2. Losses at the gene ends were 5 bases for V and 3 bases for J; bases not matched to a gene: 6. Germline V gene sequence: CDR1 MNHEY, CDR2 SMNVEV (reference sequence). The CDR3 length is 15 residues. The CDR3 DNA reads TGTGCCAGCAGTAAGCGAGCGGGGGGAACAGATACGCAGTATTTT. It is translated as CASSKRAGGTDTQYF.

This clonotype was detected only a few times. The chain joins TRBV4-2 to TRBJ2-3; unclear D gene. The germline V gene has CDR1 LGHNA and CDR2 YNFKEQ. CDR3 size: 16 residues. The V gene lost 0 bases and the J gene lost 1 base, with 11 bases spanning the gap. CDR3 region: CASSQEAPPRTDTQYF. CDR3 bases: TGTGCCAGCAGCCAAGAGGCCCCTCCCCGCACAGATACGCAGTATTTT.

This clonotype was counted at least ten times. The gene calls are TRBV7-2 and TRBJ2-2, with D unresolved. V was clipped by 0 bases and J by 2 bases, with 7 bases between them. This CDR3 has 15 residues. Germline CDR1 SGHTA, CDR2 FQGNSA. The CDR3 DNA is TGTGCCAGCAGCTTAGCGGGCGCAAACACCGGGGAGCTGTTTTTT. Amino acid sequence: CASSLAGANTGELFF.

This clonotype came up a few times. The rearrangement links TRBV2 to TRBJ1-6; 7 bases are shared with TRBD1. The ends lost 7 bases at V and 10 bases at J; junction bases unmatched: 7. The CDR3 runs 13 residues. Germline assignment: CDR1 SNHLY and CDR2 FYNNEI. The CDR3 sequence: CASNRQGYSPLHF. In DNA, the CDR3 is TGTGCCAGCAACAGACAGGGTTACTCACCCCTCCACTTT.

This clonotype was detected ten times or more. The V call is TRBV7-2, the J call TRBJ1-1, with D tentatively TRBD1 (5 bases). CDR3 length: 13 amino acids. Trimming cost V 1 base and J 7 bases, with 10 bases left between them. Germline loops: CDR1 SGHTA, CDR2 FQGNSA. DNA of the CDR3: TGTGCCAGCAGCTTAGTTGGGACCGGTGAAGCTTTCTTT. Protein sequence: CASSLVGTGEAFF.

In its sample, this clonotype was seen many times. The rearrangement links TRBV7-2 to TRBJ1-1, with D possibly being TRBD1 (5 bases). Germline loops: CDR1 SGHTA, CDR2 FQGNSA. The CDR3 contains 15 residues. Trimming took 1 base from V and 5 from J, leaving 14 bases between them. The CDR3 protein is CASSLEAGRRTEAFF. CDR3 DNA sequence: TGTGCCAGCAGCTTAGAGGCAGGGAGGAGGACTGAAGCTTTCTTT.

This clonotype has more than one count but fewer than ten. This rearrangement joins TRBV20-1 to TRBJ2-7; D not resolved. The CDR3 is made up of 17 amino acids. With 4 bases removed from V and 5 bases from J, the gap between germline ends came to 27 bases. Germline V gene data show CDR1 as DFQATT and CDR2 as SNEGSKA (reference sequence). CDR3 nucleotide sequence: TGCAGTGCTAACCCTCCGCCCACCATTCTAGAGTCCGACGAGCAGTACTTC. Residues: CSANPPPTILESDEQYF.

The gene calls are TRBV20-1 and TRBJ2-7; D gene ambiguous. This CDR3 contains 13 residues. Germline CDR1 and CDR2: DFQATT and SNEGSKA (reference sequence). Trimming pared 5 bases from V and 2 bases from J, leaving 13 bases between. CDR3: CSAYPPQTYEQYF. The CDR3 DNA follows: TGCAGTGCTTACCCCCCGCAGACCTACGAGCAGTACTTC.

This clonotype was recorded many times. CDR3 protein: CASSNRQGRDTQYF. The CDR3 nucleotides read TGTGCCAGCAGCAACCGACAGGGGAGAGATACGCAGTATTTT. The chain employs TRBV7-3 and TRBJ2-3, with TRBD1 matching over 8 bases. This CDR3 region has 14 residues. Germline loops: CDR1 SGHTA, CDR2 FQGTGA. Trimming cost V 5 bases and J 5 bases; bases outside gene matches: 6.

The chain is built from TRBV6-5 and TRBJ1-1; D gene ambiguous. The V and J ends lost 8 bases and 1 base respectively, with 17 bases between them. Germline lookup yields CDR1 MNHEY and CDR2 SVGAGI. This CDR3 spans 15 amino acids. In DNA form, the CDR3 reads TGTGCCAGCTTTTATTCTGATATTGCGAACACTGAAGCTTTCTTT. Translating gives CASFYSDIANTEAFF.

This clonotype has at least ten counts. The V call is TRBV28, the J call TRBJ1-1, with 7 positions matching TRBD1. There are 15 residues in the CDR3. Unmatched junction bases numbered 8, after V lost 7 bases and J lost 0 bases. The V gene's germline CDR1 is MDHEN and CDR2 SYDVKM. As DNA, the CDR3 is TGTGCCAGCACCAAACCGACAGGGATGAACACTGAAGCTTTCTTT. Translating it yields CASTKPTGMNTEAFF.

This clonotype was observed a few times. The chain is built from TRBV3-1 and TRBJ2-5, with 8 positions matching TRBD2. V gave up 5 bases and J gave up 1 base; unmatched junction bases: 6. Per germline, CDR1 LGHDT and CDR2 YNNKEL (reference sequence). The CDR3 loop spans 15 amino acids. The CDR3 sequence is CASSTRLARQETQYF. The CDR3 coding sequence is TGTGCCAGCAGCACCCGACTAGCGCGCCAAGAGACCCAGTACTTC.

This clonotype was detected many times. V usage is TRBV7-3 and J usage is TRBJ2-1; 8 nucleotides agree with TRBD2. Unmatched junction bases numbered 8, after V lost 5 bases and J lost 5 bases. CDR3 length: 15 amino acids. Looked up from germline, CDR1 is SGHTA and CDR2 is FQGTGA. The CDR3 is CASSPLAGRDNEQFF. CDR3 in DNA: TGTGCCAGCAGCCCCTTAGCGGGACGGGACAATGAGCAGTTCTTC.

About this clonotype itself: This may be a read error, as it is one base from a much larger clone. This chain connects TRBV7-9 to TRBJ2-1, with TRBD2 identical over 11 bases. Per the germline V gene, CDR1 is SEHNR and CDR2 is FQNEAQ (reference sequence). After removal of 5 bases from V and 9 bases from J, the junction contained 6 bases not matched to a gene. The CDR3 is 14 amino acids. CDR3 in amino acids: CASSLTSGMSEQFF. The CDR3, as DNA: TGTGCCAGCAGCCTGACTAGCGGGATGAGTGAGCAGTTCTTC.

For the CDR3, the DNA is TGTGCCAGCAGCCACACACTAGGAGCTAGCACAGATACGCAGTATTTT. Translated: CASSHTLGASTDTQYF. The chain carries TRBV4-2 and TRBJ2-3, with D possibly matching TRBD2 (5 bases). This CDR3 contains 16 residues. With 3 bases removed from V and 0 bases from J, the gap between germline ends came to 13 bases. CDR1 LGHNA and CDR2 YNFKEQ come from the germline V gene.